Shown below are 5 T cell receptor beta chains from a single sample sequenced in a study of graft-versus-host responses after intestinal transplantation. The data were produced by immunoSEQ multiplex PCR, yet TCRdb's version contains in-frame clones alone and is incomplete. The table records 65,000 to 90,000 clones, approximately 89% of them present only once. These TCRs' antigens remain unknown. The sample in question was unstimulated CD8+ T cells sorted from spleen or lymph node cells, obtained before transplant. These receptors were obtained from a human donor who was the organ donor for an intestinal transplant.

This rearrangement joins TRBV2 to TRBJ1-2; D may be TRBD1 (6 bases). Germline loops: CDR1 SNHLY, CDR2 FYNNEI. V lost 6 bases, J lost 5 bases, and 13 bases lay in between. The CDR3 length is 13 residues. This CDR3 is CASSYGTPYGYTF. In DNA, the CDR3 is TGTGCCAGCAGCTACGGGACACCGTATGGCTACACCTTC. Variable domain in full (rest from reference TRBV2 and TRBJ1-2): EPEVTQTPSHQVTQMGQEVILRCVPISNHLYFYWYRQILGQKVEFLVSFYNNEISEKSEIFDDQFSVERPDGSNFTLKIRSTKLEDSAMYFCASSYGTPYGYTFGSGTRLTVV.

V usage is TRBV6-1 and J usage is TRBJ1-6; perhaps TRBD1 as D (5 bases). CDR1 MNHNS and CDR2 SASEGT come from the germline V gene. V was shortened by 4 bases and J by 10 bases, with 26 bases between the two germline ends. The CDR3 length is 18 residues. In DNA form, the CDR3 reads TGTGCCAGCAGTGGGGATATTCCGGGACCCCTAGAGGACTCACCCCTCCACTTT. This encodes CASSGDIPGPLEDSPLHF.

The chain joins TRBV21-1 to TRBJ2-7; the DNA was not used to check the table's D call, TRBD1. TRBV21-1 is given as a pseudogene. The CDR3 has 16 residues. CDR3 DNA: TGTGCCAGCAGCAGACAAAGCAGGGGGCGCCTTGACGAGCAGTACTTC. It yields the protein CASSRQSRGRLDEQYF.

This clone was counted a single time. This chain uses TRBV6-5 with TRBJ2-7; TRBD2 aligns across 7 bases. This CDR3 comprises 16 residues. With 0 bases clipped from V and 5 bases from J, the junction kept 10 bases outside the gene matches. CDR1 MNHEY and CDR2 SVGAGI come from the germline V gene. The DNA of the CDR3 is TGTGCCAGCAGTTACTCGACGGGAGGCTCTATCCACGAGCAGTACTTC. This gives the protein CASSYSTGGSIHEQYF.

The chain couples TRBV11-3 to TRBJ2-7; D may be TRBD2 (5 bases). The CDR3 extends over 12 amino acids. V shed 5 bases and J shed 2 bases, with 7 bases lying between them. Germline V CDR1 and CDR2: SGHNT, YENEEA. CDR3 sequence reads: CASSEGAYEQYF. The CDR3 DNA follows: TGTGCCAGCAGCGAGGGAGCCTACGAGCAGTACTTC. The complete variable domain, with remaining parts taken from reference TRBV11-3 and TRBJ2-7, reads EAGVVQSPRYKIIEKKQPVAFWCNPISGHNTLYWYLQNLGQGPELLIRYENEEAVDDSQLPKDRFSAERLKGVDSTLKIQPAELGDSAVYLCASSEGAYEQYFGPGTRLTVT.